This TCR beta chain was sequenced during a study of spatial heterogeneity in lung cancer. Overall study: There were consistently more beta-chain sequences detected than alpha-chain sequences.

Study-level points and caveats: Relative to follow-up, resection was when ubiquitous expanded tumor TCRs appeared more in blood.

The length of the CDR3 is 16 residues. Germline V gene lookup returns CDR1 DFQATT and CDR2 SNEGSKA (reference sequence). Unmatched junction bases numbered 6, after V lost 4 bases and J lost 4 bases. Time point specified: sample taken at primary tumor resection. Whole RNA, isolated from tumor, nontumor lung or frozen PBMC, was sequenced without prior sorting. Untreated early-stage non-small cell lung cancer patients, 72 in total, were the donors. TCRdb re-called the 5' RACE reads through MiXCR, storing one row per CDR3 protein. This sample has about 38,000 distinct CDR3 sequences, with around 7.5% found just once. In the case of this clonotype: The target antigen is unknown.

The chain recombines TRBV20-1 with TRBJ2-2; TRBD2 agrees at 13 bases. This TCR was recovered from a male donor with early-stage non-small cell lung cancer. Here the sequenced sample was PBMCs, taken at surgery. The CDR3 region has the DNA TGCAGTGCTAAACATTGGACTAGCGGGAGCACCGGGGAGCTGTTTTTT. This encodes CSAKHWTSGSTGELFF.